This record looks at one TCR beta chain sequence and its context. This specimen belongs to a study of technical replicates of blood from a few donors. Measured with immunoSEQ multiplex PCR; TCRdb has only the in-frame clones, and not every one. The sample consists of some 60,000 clones, over 75% of them appearing once. The CDR3 extends over 14 amino acids. The germline gives CDR1 LNHDA, CDR2 SQIVND (reference sequence). The sequenced sample was PBMCs. V usage is TRBV19 and J usage is TRBJ1-2, with unresolved D. This sequence was found in a human donor in good health. Some clones in this sample may be carry-over from other donors' samples. Here the CDR3 reads CHNSLPRAGDGYTF. Written as DNA, the CDR3 is TGTCACAACAGCCTCCCGCGAGCCGGGGATGGCTACACCTTC.